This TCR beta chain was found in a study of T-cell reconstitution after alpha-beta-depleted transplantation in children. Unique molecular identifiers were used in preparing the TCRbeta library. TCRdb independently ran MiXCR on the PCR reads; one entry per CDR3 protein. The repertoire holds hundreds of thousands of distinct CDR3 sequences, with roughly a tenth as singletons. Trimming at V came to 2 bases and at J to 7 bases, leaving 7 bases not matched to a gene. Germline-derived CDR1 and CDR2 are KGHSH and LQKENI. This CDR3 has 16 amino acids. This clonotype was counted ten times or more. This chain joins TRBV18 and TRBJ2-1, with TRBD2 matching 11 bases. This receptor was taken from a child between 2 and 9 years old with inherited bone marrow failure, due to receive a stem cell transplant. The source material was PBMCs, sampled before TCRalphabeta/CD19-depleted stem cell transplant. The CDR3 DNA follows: TGTGCCAGCTCACCAGGGAGACTAGCGGGAAATAATGAGCAGTTCTTC. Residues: CASSPGRLAGNNEQFF.